Shown below are 26 T cell receptor beta chains from a single sample sequenced in a study of immune evolution from preneoplasia to lung adenocarcinoma. TCRdb keeps only in-frame clones here, not all; method: immunoSEQ multiplex PCR. Of 3,000 to 5,000 clones in the sample, approximately 90% are singletons; the top ten hold more than 4.5%. The sequenced sample was FFPE minimally invasive lung adenocarcinoma tissue. The receptors stem from a donor aged 70 or older with lung adenocarcinoma.

The chain links TRBV2 to TRBJ1-1; 7 nucleotides agree with TRBD1. The CDR3 has 11 amino acids. J lost 7 bases, V lost 6 bases, and 2 bases had no gene match. CDR1 SNHLY and CDR2 FYNNEI come from the germline V gene. The CDR3 bases are TGTGCCAGCAGGAGGACAGGTGAAGCTTTCTTT. Its protein product is CASRRTGEAFF.

V is TRBV5-1 and J is TRBJ2-1; 12 positions agree with TRBD2. The J segment lost 4 bases and the V segment lost 0 bases, leaving 5 bases of the junction unmatched. Germline V gene data show CDR1 as SGHRS and CDR2 as YFSETQ. The CDR3 has 17 amino acids. CDR3 nucleotide sequence: TGCGCCAGCAGCTTGGACCTACTAGCGGGAGGTTACAATGAGCAGTTCTTC. It is translated as CASSLDLLAGGYNEQFF.

The rearrangement links TRBV19 to TRBJ2-2; no reliable D call. Germline assignment: CDR1 LNHDA and CDR2 SQIVND (reference sequence). Trimming took 6 bases from V and 0 from J, leaving 2 bases between them. This CDR3 region has 12 residues. The chain's CDR3 is CASSPNTGELFF. The CDR3 DNA reads as TGTGCCAGTAGCCCGAACACCGGGGAGCTGTTTTTT. Full variable domain (missing parts from reference TRBV19 and TRBJ2-2): DGGITQSPKYLFRKEGQNVTLSCEQNLNHDAMYWYRQDPGQGLRLIYYSQIVNDFQKGDIAEGYSVSREKKESFPLTVTSAQKNPTAFYLCASSPNTGELFFGEGSRLTVL.

The V gene is TRBV2, the J gene TRBJ1-2, with a weak D call TRBD1 (5 bases). Trimming left V 2 bases short and J 7 bases short, with 17 bases between. Per germline, CDR1 SNHLY and CDR2 FYNNEI. The CDR3 sequence is 15 residues long. This chain's CDR3 is CASSESFPSRGGYTF. In DNA form, the CDR3 reads TGTGCCAGCAGTGAAAGTTTTCCATCGAGGGGTGGCTACACCTTC. Full variable domain (missing parts from reference TRBV2 and TRBJ1-2): EPEVTQTPSHQVTQMGQEVILRCVPISNHLYFYWYRQILGQKVEFLVSFYNNEISEKSEIFDDQFSVERPDGSNFTLKIRSTKLEDSAMYFCASSESFPSRGGYTFGSGTRLTVV.

The chain recombines TRBV5-1 with TRBJ2-5; 13 bases line up with TRBD2. The CDR3 totals 16 residues. V lost 4 bases, J lost 5 bases, and 8 bases stayed unmatched. The germline CDR1 and CDR2 sequences are SGHRS and YFSETQ. The DNA for the CDR3 is TGCGCCAGCAGCCCAGGACTAGCGGGAGCCCCGGAGACCCAGTACTTC. Translating it yields CASSPGLAGAPETQYF. Variable domain in full (rest from reference TRBV5-1 and TRBJ2-5): KAGVTQTPRYLIKTRGQQVTLSCSPISGHRSVSWYQQTPGQGLQFLFEYFSETQRNKGNFPGRFSGRQFSNSRSEMNVSTLELGDSALYLCASSPGLAGAPETQYFGPGTRLLVL.

The V and J genes are TRBV29-1 and TRBJ2-7, with 11 bases matching TRBD2. V shed 7 bases, J shed 7 bases, and the junction held 9 bases outside the gene matches. CDR3 size: 13 residues. The germline gives CDR1 SQVTM, CDR2 ANQGSEA. CDR3: CSGQTSGTREQYF. DNA for the CDR3: TGCAGCGGCCAGACTAGCGGGACGAGGGAGCAGTACTTC.

J is TRBJ2-1 and V is TRBV28; TRBD2 aligns across 10 bases. The CDR3 length is 15 residues. Germline assignment: CDR1 MDHEN and CDR2 SYDVKM. V was pared by 5 bases and J by 5 bases, with 6 bases of the junction left unmatched. CDR3 sequence (DNA): TGTGCCAGCAGTCAAGCGGGAGGGCGCCACAATGAGCAGTTCTTC. Amino acid sequence: CASSQAGGRHNEQFF.

Remarks on this clone: One junction end does not reproduce the germline sequence, and a read error may be involved. V and J are TRBV18 and TRBJ1-2, with 9 bases lining up with TRBD1. The CDR3 sequence is 16 residues long. Per germline, CDR1 KGHSH and CDR2 LQKENI. The CDR3 is CASSPPIPGTGILPAF. The CDR3, as DNA: TGTGCCAGCTCACCACCGATCCCAGGGACAGGGATACTTCCCGCCTTC.

This chain joins TRBV4-1 and TRBJ2-5, with TRBD1 identical over 9 bases. The CDR3 is 16 amino acids. The V segment lost 6 bases and the J segment 2 bases; nucleotides outside the gene matches: 10. Germline assignment: CDR1 MGHRA and CDR2 YSYEKL. The CDR3 DNA sequence: TGCGCCAGCAGGCCAACGAGGGACAGGGCTCAAGAGACCCAGTACTTC. It encodes CASRPTRDRAQETQYF.

This chain uses TRBV5-8 with TRBJ2-7; D not resolved. V was pared by 2 bases and J by 2 bases, with 8 bases between. The CDR3 sequence is 13 residues long. CDR1 and CDR2 (germline): SGHTS, YDEGEE. CDR3 DNA sequence: TGTGCCAGCAGCTTACTACCTACCTACGAGCAGTACTTC. Amino acids: CASSLLPTYEQYF.

The chain has TRBV6-4 and TRBJ2-2, with D tentatively TRBD2 (5 bases). Trimming shortened V by 8 bases and J by 0 bases, and 10 bases separated the two germline ends. CDR3 length equals 14 residues. From germline, CDR1 is MRHNA and CDR2 SNTAGT. The CDR3 loop is CASQLDTNTGELFF. CDR3 nucleotides: TGTGCCAGCCAACTAGACACGAACACCGGGGAGCTGTTTTTT.

V and J are TRBV4-2 and TRBJ2-3; TRBD2 matches 12 bases. Trimming at V came to 7 bases and at J to 2 bases, leaving 13 bases not matched to a gene. This CDR3 contains 18 residues. Germline values: CDR1 LGHNA, CDR2 YNFKEQ. The CDR3 region has the DNA TGTGCCAGCAAACTAGCGGGAGGATGGATTGGGGACACAGATACGCAGTATTTT. Residues: CASKLAGGWIGDTDTQYF.

The CDR3 loop reads CASSSATGGAETQYF. Here the CDR3 DNA reads TGTGCCAGTAGTTCCGCGACAGGGGGCGCAGAGACCCAGTACTTC. The J gene is TRBJ2-5, the V gene TRBV19; 10 positions match TRBD1. Germline CDR1 and CDR2: LNHDA and SQIVND (reference sequence). V gave up 5 bases and J gave up 4 bases; unmatched junction bases: 7. The CDR3 is made up of 15 amino acids.

The J gene is TRBJ1-5, the V gene TRBV5-6; D not certain. V shed 5 bases and J shed 4 bases, with 7 bases lying between them. CDR1 SGHDT and CDR2 YYEEEE come from the germline V gene. This CDR3 has 12 residues. The CDR3 nucleotides are TGTGCCAGCAGTGGGTTTAATCAGCCCCAGCATTTT. Translation: CASSGFNQPQHF. The full variable domain, its missing parts supplied by reference TRBV5-6 and TRBJ1-5, is DAGVTQSPTHLIKTRGQQVTLRCSPKSGHDTVSWYQQALGQGPQFIFQYYEEEERQRGNFPDRFSGHQFPNYSSELNVNALLLGDSALYLCASSGFNQPQHFGDGTRLSIL.

The chain joins TRBV18 to TRBJ2-7, with TRBD2 matching 7 bases. Germline CDR1 and CDR2: KGHSH and LQKENI. CDR3 length: 14 amino acids. V was clipped by 6 bases and J by 6 bases; unmatched bases: 11. The CDR3 coding sequence is TGTGCCAGCTCCGTGGGAAGGACTAGTGGCGAGCAGTACTTC. This codes for CASSVGRTSGEQYF.

The chain is built from TRBV6-5 and TRBJ1-5, with D possibly being TRBD1 (6 bases). CDR1 is MNHEY, CDR2 SVGAGI, per germline. V was clipped by 0 bases and J by 5 bases, with 11 bases between them. The CDR3 runs to 15 residues. The CDR3 loop reads CASSYSGSGDQPQHF. The CDR3 coding sequence is TGTGCCAGCAGTTACTCAGGGTCAGGGGATCAGCCCCAGCATTTT.

This clone was observed a few times. The gene calls are TRBV28 and TRBJ2-7, with TRBD2 matching over 7 bases. V lost 4 bases, J lost 7 bases, and 10 bases stayed unmatched. This CDR3 has 14 amino acids. Germline V gene data show CDR1 as MDHEN and CDR2 as SYDVKM. The CDR3 DNA reads TGTGCCAGCAGTTCGGGAGGACGGCCCAGGGAGCAGTACTTC. Amino acids: CASSSGGRPREQYF.

The gene calls are TRBV6-6 and TRBJ1-1, with unresolved D. V lost 10 bases, J lost 4 bases, and 16 bases lay in between. Per the germline V gene, CDR1 is MNHNY and CDR2 is SVGAGI (reference sequence). This CDR3 comprises 13 residues. CDR3 protein: CATQTTTSTEAFF. In nucleotides, the CDR3 is TGTGCCACTCAGACGACGACGAGCACTGAAGCTTTCTTT.

The genes are TRBV28 and TRBJ2-2; 7 nucleotides line up with TRBD1. V lost 4 bases and J lost 1; bases outside the gene matches: 12. Per the germline V gene, CDR1 is MDHEN and CDR2 is SYDVKM. The CDR3 extends over 18 amino acids. This chain's CDR3 is CASSSKQGIFRNTGELFF. In nucleotides, the CDR3 is TGTGCCAGCAGTTCTAAACAGGGGATTTTTAGGAACACCGGGGAGCTGTTTTTT.

The chain combines TRBV15 with TRBJ2-7, with 11 bases identical to TRBD2. Trimming removed 3 bases from V and 6 bases from J; junction bases left unmatched: 4. The germline gives CDR1 LNHNV, CDR2 YYDKDF (reference sequence). The CDR3 has 14 residues. CDR3 amino acids: CATSSSGRAGEQYF. CDR3 coding DNA: TGTGCCACCAGCAGTAGCGGGAGGGCAGGCGAGCAGTACTTC.

The V and J genes are TRBV6-1 and TRBJ2-5; 10 bases fit TRBD1. Germline V lookup: CDR1 MNHNS, CDR2 SASEGT. Trimming removed 7 bases from V and 3 bases from J; junction bases left unmatched: 8. The CDR3 totals 15 residues. The DNA for the CDR3 is TGTGCCAGCAATCGACAGGGGGCGCACGAAGAGACCCAGTACTTC. Residues: CASNRQGAHEETQYF.

This rearrangement joins TRBV5-4 to TRBJ1-1, with D possibly being TRBD1 (6 bases). Trimming removed 2 bases at V and 1 base at J, with 12 bases between. Germline CDR1 and CDR2: SGHNT and YYREEE (reference sequence). The CDR3 has 15 residues. This chain's CDR3 is CASSFRDRRNTEAFF. As DNA, the CDR3 is TGTGCCAGCAGCTTCCGAGACAGGCGGAACACTGAAGCTTTCTTT.

A single count supports this clone. V is TRBV6-1 and J is TRBJ1-5; D gene uncertain. Germline CDR1 MNHNS, CDR2 SASEGT. The CDR3 is made up of 15 amino acids. Between the trimmed V and J ends, which lost 1 base and 4 bases, there was a span of 11 bases. The CDR3 spells CASSEGEGGNQPQHF. For the CDR3, the DNA is TGTGCCAGCAGTGAAGGGGAAGGAGGTAATCAGCCCCAGCATTTT.

This rearrangement joins TRBV10-3 to TRBJ1-1, with D possibly being TRBD1 (6 bases). V gave up 8 bases and J gave up 6 bases, with 16 bases separating them. Germline V lookup: CDR1 ENHRY, CDR2 SYGVKD. This CDR3 has 13 amino acids. CDR3 sequence reads: CAIGRDIGAEAFF. CDR3 nucleotides: TGTGCCATCGGGAGGGACATTGGCGCTGAAGCTTTCTTT.

The rearrangement uses TRBV4-3 and TRBJ1-2, with a weak D call TRBD1 (5 bases). V gave up 3 bases and J gave up 8 bases, with 19 bases separating them. Germline V CDR1 and CDR2: LGHNA, YSLEER. This CDR3 spans 15 amino acids. The CDR3 sequence is CASSHRDSQRGGYTF. CDR3 bases: TGCGCCAGCAGCCACCGGGACTCCCAAAGGGGAGGCTACACCTTC.

V and J are TRBV5-1 and TRBJ1-4; 7 nucleotides match TRBD1. With 2 bases clipped from V and 5 bases from J, the junction kept 15 bases outside the gene matches. The CDR3 contains 18 residues. CDR1 is SGHRS and CDR2 is YFSETQ in the germline V gene. CDR3 DNA sequence: TGCGCCAGCAGCTTTTATCCCCAGGGGGTAGCTGTAAATGAAAAACTGTTTTTT. Translation gives CASSFYPQGVAVNEKLFF. Filled out from reference TRBV5-1 and TRBJ1-4, the complete variable domain reads KAGVTQTPRYLIKTRGQQVTLSCSPISGHRSVSWYQQTPGQGLQFLFEYFSETQRNKGNFPGRFSGRQFSNSRSEMNVSTLELGDSALYLCASSFYPQGVAVNEKLFFGSGTQLSVL.